The rows below give T cell receptor beta chains drawn from one sample of a study of CD8+ T cells in alopecia areata. The assay was immunoSEQ multiplex PCR, and TCRdb's table has in-frame clones only and misses some. This sample has 90,000 to 150,000 clones, with approximately 53% found just once. The sequences come from CD4+ T cells sorted from blood, collected at week 4, from a patient treated with tofacitinib. The receptors were sampled from a human donor with alopecia areata. Each CDR3 is given with its conserved first and last residue. The D gene is left open where the match is weak. Clone size is stated in some rows and not others, as once, few, many or a class when expanded.

J gene | V gene | clone size | D gene | CDR3 DNA | CDR3 protein
TRBJ2-3 | TRBV7-9 | . | TRBD2 | TGTGCCAGCAGCCTCCCACTAGCGGGGGCCAGCACAGATACGCAGTATTTT | CASSLPLAGASTDTQYF
TRBJ2-7 | TRBV29-1 | few | . | TGCAGCGTTGAAGGGGACGGATACGAGCAGTACTTC | CSVEGDGYEQYF
TRBJ1-1 | TRBV2 | . | . | TGTGCCAGCAGTGAGCGATGGGTCATCAACACTGAAGCTTTCTTT | CASSERWVINTEAFF
TRBJ2-2 | TRBV7-3 | few | . | TGTGCCAGCAGCTTATCTGGGACACCGAACACCGGGGAGCTGTTTTTT | CASSLSGTPNTGELFF
TRBJ1-5 | TRBV2 | . | TRBD1 | TGTGCCAGCAGGGCGGGACAGGGGAACAATCAGCCCCAGCATTTT | CASRAGQGNNQPQHF
TRBJ1-3 | TRBV25-1 | . | TRBD1 | TGTGCCAGCAGTCGACAGGGGCGAAACACCATATATTTT | CASSRQGRNTIYF
TRBJ2-2 | TRBV5-6 | . | . | TGTGCCAGCAGCTTGAGACCTGGGGAGCTGTTTTTT | CASSLRPGELFF
TRBJ2-2 | TRBV7-3 | few | . | TGTGCCAGCAGCTCTGGACCGTTGTACGGGGAGCTGTTTTTT | CASSSGPLYGELFF
TRBJ2-1 | TRBV30 | . | TRBD2 | TGTGCCTGGAGAGGGGCGGGAGTCCTGAATGAGCAGTTCTTC | CAWRGAGVLNEQFF
TRBJ1-6 | TRBV19 | . | . | TGTGCCAGTACCAAAACAGGGAGCTCCTATAATTCACCCCTCCACTTT | CASTKTGSSYNSPLHF
TRBJ1-2 | TRBV5-4 | . | . | TGTGCCAGCAGCTTGGCCGGGAACTATGGCTACACCTTC | CASSLAGNYGYTF
TRBJ2-1 | TRBV27 | . | . | TGTGCCAGCAGTTTGGCCACCGGGACGGGTTCCTACAATGAGCAGTTCTTC | CASSLATGTGSYNEQFF
TRBJ1-3 | TRBV5-4 | few | . | TGTGCCAGCAGCTTTCCAGCTGGAAACACCATATATTTT | CASSFPAGNTIYF
TRBJ2-7 | TRBV13 | . | TRBD2 | TGTGCCAGCAGTTCTAGCGGGAGCTCCTACGAGCAGTACTTC | CASSSSGSSYEQYF
TRBJ2-5 | TRBV5-6 | . | . | TGTGCCAGCAGCTTGGGCGTTAAAGGGCTGCGGGAGACCCAGTACTTC | CASSLGVKGLRETQYF
TRBJ1-1 | TRBV18 | . | TRBD1 | TGTGCCAGCTCACCACTGGTCAGGGGGGGCACTGAAGCTTTCTTT | CASSPLVRGGTEAFF
TRBJ1-5 | TRBV4-1 | . | . | TGCGCCAGCAGCCAAGGGTTGTCGGGGCAGCCCCAGCATTTT | CASSQGLSGQPQHF
TRBJ2-1 | TRBV2 | . | TRBD2 | TGTGCCAGCAATTCGGCTAGCGGGAGGGCCGGTGAGCAGTTCTTC | CASNSASGRAGEQFF
TRBJ2-2 | TRBV7-3 | . | . | TGTGCCAGCAGCTTACTAAGCTACACCGGGGAGCTGTTTTTT | CASSLLSYTGELFF
TRBJ2-4 | TRBV14 | few | TRBD2 | TGTGCCAGCAGCCAGGGGACTACACGATTTCAGTACTTC | CASSQGTTRFQYF
TRBJ2-7 | TRBV5-4 | . | . | TGTGCCAGCAGCTTCGGACAGAGGGTTTCTAGTCAAACCGAGAACGAGCAGTACTTC | CASSFGQRVSSQTENEQYF
TRBJ2-7 | TRBV30 | . | . | TGTGCCTGGAGTATATTTGCCTACGAGCAGTACTTC | CAWSIFAYEQYF
TRBJ2-7 | TRBV29-1 | few | . | TGCAGCGTTGAAACAAGGGACTCCTACGAGCAGTACTTC | CSVETRDSYEQYF
TRBJ1-5 | TRBV15 | . | . | TGTGCCACCAGCACCCGGGACGGCGCGTGGAATCAGCCCCAGCATTTT | CATSTRDGAWNQPQHF
TRBJ2-3 | TRBV29-1 | . | . | TGCAGCGTTGCCACAGGAGCAGATACGCAGTATTTT | CSVATGADTQYF
TRBJ2-3 | TRBV7-9 | few | TRBD1 | TGTGCCAGCAGCGTGAGGGGGCCTAGCACAGATACGCAGTATTTT | CASSVRGPSTDTQYF